What follows are 8 T cell receptor beta chains derived from one specimen sequenced in a study of blood T cell repertoires in COVID-19. Using immunoSEQ multiplex PCR, the repertoire was profiled, and TCRdb retains in-frame clones only, with some absent. The sample includes 52,000 or so clones, over 90% of them seen just once. The sequencing sample was made of peripheral blood. Every receptor here comes from a woman older than 75 with acute or convalescent COVID-19.

This clone occurred a few times. The chain couples TRBV5-6 to TRBJ2-7; tentatively, D is TRBD1 (5 bases). CDR1 and CDR2 from the germline V gene are SGHDT and YYEEEE. V was pared by 0 bases and J by 0 bases, with 10 bases between. The CDR3 runs to 15 residues. The chain's CDR3 is CASSLDRLSSYEQYF. CDR3 DNA sequence: TGTGCCAGCAGCTTGGACAGGCTCAGCTCCTACGAGCAGTACTTC. The variable domain in full, completed from reference TRBV5-6 and TRBJ2-7, reads DAGVTQSPTHLIKTRGQQVTLRCSPKSGHDTVSWYQQALGQGPQFIFQYYEEEERQRGNFPDRFSGHQFPNYSSELNVNALLLGDSALYLCASSLDRLSSYEQYFGPGTRLTVT.

This rearrangement joins TRBV6-1 to TRBJ1-5; TRBD1 matches at 9 bases. With V trimmed by 0 bases and J by 6 bases, 3 bases remained unmatched. Germline V gene sequence: CDR1 MNHNS, CDR2 SASEGT. The CDR3 covers 15 residues. This CDR3 reads CASSEADRGGQPQHF. The CDR3 DNA reads as TGTGCCAGCAGTGAAGCGGACAGGGGTGGTCAGCCCCAGCATTTT.

The V and J genes are TRBV29-1 and TRBJ2-1, with TRBD2 matching 7 bases. Germline assignment: CDR1 SQVTM and CDR2 ANQGSEA. This CDR3 region has 12 residues. V gave up 7 bases and J gave up 10 bases; unmatched junction bases: 10. The CDR3 sequence is CSARGLADEQFF. The CDR3 DNA reads as TGCAGCGCCAGAGGTCTAGCGGACGAGCAGTTCTTC.

With regard to this clone: An end of the junction does not agree with germline; a read error may underlie this. The chain recombines TRBV12-3 or TRBV12-4 with TRBJ2-7; maybe TRBD1 (5 bases). CDR3 size: 12 residues. CDR3 coding DNA: TGTGCCAGCAGTTCGACAGTTTACGGGCAGTACTTC. Protein sequence: CASSSTVYGQYF.

CDR3 in DNA: TGTGCCAGCACGGACAGGAGGAATAATTCACCCCTCCACTTT. Its protein is CASTDRRNNSPLHF. J is TRBJ1-6 and V is TRBV19, with 7 nucleotides matching TRBD1. This CDR3 is 14 amino acids long. J was trimmed by 5 bases and V by 9 bases; bases with no gene match: 7. Germline V gives CDR1 LNHDA, CDR2 SQIVND (reference sequence).

This clone appeared a single time. The J gene is TRBJ2-1, the V gene TRBV9; TRBD1 might be the D (5 bases). Germline CDR1 is SGDLS and CDR2 is YYNGEE. Trimming took 2 bases from V and 7 from J, leaving 13 bases between them. The CDR3 sequence is 14 residues long. CDR3 bases: TGTGCCAGCAGCGTCCAGGGATCCCCGAATGAGCAGTTCTTC. Amino acid sequence: CASSVQGSPNEQFF.

The V and J genes are TRBV7-2 and TRBJ1-2; D is perhaps TRBD1 (6 bases). The germline gives CDR1 SGHTA, CDR2 FQGNSA. The CDR3 contains 15 residues. V lost 5 bases to trimming and J lost 4 bases, with 17 bases between them. CDR3 in DNA: TGTGCCAGCAGCCCAAATGGGGGCAGCAGCTATGGCTACACCTTC. It is translated as CASSPNGGSSYGYTF.

The rearrangement joins TRBV30 to TRBJ1-1, with 8 bases lining up with TRBD1. The V segment lost 5 bases and the J segment 3 bases; nucleotides outside the gene matches: 5. CDR1 is GTSNPN and CDR2 is SVGIG in the germline V gene (reference sequence). The CDR3 has 13 amino acids. CDR3 in amino acids: CAWWGQADTEAFF. As DNA, the CDR3 is TGTGCCTGGTGGGGACAGGCGGACACTGAAGCTTTCTTT. The whole variable domain, remainder taken from reference TRBV30 and TRBJ1-1, is SQTIHQWPATLVQPVGSPLSLECTVEGTSNPNLYWYRQAAGRGLQLLFYSVGIGQISSEVPQNLSASRPQDRQFILSSKKLLLSDSGFYLCAWWGQADTEAFFGQGTRLTVV.